This is a list of T cell receptor beta chains from one sample in a study of T cell responses to AZD1222 COVID-19 vaccine. Sequencing was performed with immunoSEQ multiplex PCR; in TCRdb, only in-frame clones are kept and a portion is missing. The sample has more than 120,000 clones, roughly 90% seen once; the top ten hold approximately 5.6%. The sample here was peripheral blood, taken 28 days after the second dose of the MenACWY control vaccine. Receptors were obtained from an adult who received the MenACWY meningococcal vaccine as a control. Each CDR3 is given with its conserved first and last residue. Each record gives: D gene, J gene, V gene, clone size, CDR3 DNA, CDR3 protein. A D gene is named only where the DNA matches it firmly. Clone size is not always given. Where it is, it says once, few, many or a class for expanded clones.

>NA|TRBJ1-4|TRBV7-9|NA
TGTGCCAGCAGCCCTAATGACCAGGGACGCCCCCGAAAACTGTTTTTT
CASSPNDQGRPRKLFF
>TRBD2|TRBJ2-7|TRBV27|NA
TGTGCCAGCAGCGAAATGGGACTAGCGGGAGTTGGCAACGAGCAGTACTTC
CASSEMGLAGVGNEQYF
>NA|TRBJ2-6|TRBV24-1|NA
TGTGCCACCAGTGGGGCTGGGGCCAACGTCCTGACTTTC
CATSGAGANVLTF
>TRBD1|TRBJ1-4|TRBV20-1|NA
TGCAGTGCTAGTGGGACAGGGCCGTTCTATGGTGAAAAACTGTTTTTT
CSASGTGPFYGEKLFF
>TRBD2|TRBJ2-7|TRBV11-3|NA
TGTGCCAGCAGCGTGGGACTACCGGGCGAGCAGTACTTC
CASSVGLPGEQYF
>TRBD1|TRBJ1-2|TRBV7-2|NA
TGTGCCAGCAGCTTAGGGGGACAGGGGGGACGAGCTAACTATGGCTACACCTTC
CASSLGGQGGRANYGYTF
>NA|TRBJ1-2|TRBV21-1|NA
TGTGCCAGTCCGGGCCAGGGGGCCCGATGGTATGGCTACACCTTC
CASPGQGARWYGYTF
>NA|TRBJ2-7|TRBV2|NA
TGTGCCAGCAGGGACACTTACTCCTACGAGCAGTACTTC
CASRDTYSYEQYF
>NA|TRBJ2-4|TRBV7-3|NA
TGTGCCAGCAGCTTAAGTAGGTCCCCCCAAAACATTCAGTACTTC
CASSLSRSPQNIQYF
>NA|TRBJ1-2|TRBV28|NA
TGTGCCAGCAGTCGGGACATTAACTATGGCTACACCTTC
CASSRDINYGYTF
>NA|TRBJ1-2|TRBV19|once
TGTGCCACCAAGGGGACCAACCTTGGCAAGGGCTATGGCTACACCTTC
CATKGTNLGKGYGYTF
>NA|TRBJ1-1|TRBV6-1|NA
TGTGCCAGCAGTGAAGAAGGTCGAAGAGACAGGAACACTGAAGCTTTCTTT
CASSEEGRRDRNTEAFF
>TRBD2|TRBJ2-5|TRBV5-1|NA
TGCGCCAGCAGCCCCGGGGGGGGCCAAGAGACCCAGTACTTC
CASSPGGGQETQYF
>NA|TRBJ2-2|TRBV25-1|NA
TGTGCCAGCAGACGCGACACCGGGGAGCTGTTTTTT
CASRRDTGELFF
>NA|TRBJ2-5|TRBV29-1|NA
TGCAGCGTCTCCCCCTGGTTGGAGACCCAGTACTTC
CSVSPWLETQYF
>NA|TRBJ2-6|TRBV12-5|once
TGTGCTAGTGGTTTGGTACAGCTAGGGATTATCTCTGGGGCCAACGTCCTGACTTTC
CASGLVQLGIISGANVLTF
>TRBD1|TRBJ1-1|TRBV25-1|NA
TGTGCCAGCAGTGAACCCCCGGACAGGGAAGATCCTGGGGCTTTCTTT
CASSEPPDREDPGAFF
>TRBD1|TRBJ1-1|TRBV6-6|NA
TGTGCCAGCACCCAGACAGGGGGTTTCGATGAAGCTTTCTTT
CASTQTGGFDEAFF
>TRBD1|TRBJ2-4|TRBV28|NA
TGTGCCAGCAGTTCGCCCAGGGGACAGAAAAACATTCAGTACTTC
CASSSPRGQKNIQYF
>TRBD1|TRBJ2-2|TRBV11-2|NA
TGTGCCAGCAGCTACTGGACAGGGGTGAACACCGGGGAGCTGTTTTTT
CASSYWTGVNTGELFF
>NA|TRBJ2-1|TRBV11-1|NA
TGTGCCAGCAGCTTAGAACGCTACAATGAGCAGTTCTTC
CASSLERYNEQFF
>TRBD1|TRBJ1-2|TRBV25-1|NA
TGTGCCAGCAGTACAGGGGGCGCCTATGGCTACACCTTC
CASSTGGAYGYTF
>TRBD1|TRBJ2-5|TRBV11-2|NA
TGTGCCAGCAGCCGTAGGACAGGGGGCGAAGCTAAGCAAGAGACCCAGTACTTC
CASSRRTGGEAKQETQYF
>TRBD1|TRBJ2-1|TRBV9|NA
TGTGCCAGCAGCTTCCGGACAGGGGTCGGTGAGAATGAGCAGTTCTTC
CASSFRTGVGENEQFF
>NA|TRBJ1-1|TRBV5-1|NA
TGCGCCAGCAGACCGACAGCCTTGAACACTGAAGCTTTCTTT
CASRPTALNTEAFF
>NA|TRBJ1-3|TRBV29-1|NA
TGCAGCGTTACTACAGGGCGCGGAAACACCATATATTTT
CSVTTGRGNTIYF
>TRBD1|TRBJ2-2|TRBV15|NA
TGTGCCACCAGCAGGGACCGAGGGGGCGCGATGGACACCGGGGAGCTGTTTTTT
CATSRDRGGAMDTGELFF
>TRBD1|TRBJ2-7|TRBV2|NA
TGTGCCAGCAGTCAAGGGACAGGGGGCTACGAGCAGTACTTC
CASSQGTGGYEQYF
>NA|TRBJ1-4|TRBV5-1|few
TGCGCCAGCAGCTTGTCGGGGAGTGAAAAACTGTTTTTT
CASSLSGSEKLFF
>NA|TRBJ1-6|TRBV3-1/TRBV3-2|NA
TGTGCCAGCAGCCAATGGGGCTTAAATTCACCCCTCCACTTT
CASSQWGLNSPLHF
>NA|TRBJ1-5|TRBV19|NA
TGTGCCAGTAGTATACTTTCAGGCTCGAGGCAGCCCCAGCATTTT
CASSILSGSRQPQHF
>TRBD1|TRBJ2-7|TRBV5-1|NA
TGCGCCAGCAGCTACGGACAGGGTACGTCCTACGAGCAGTACTTC
CASSYGQGTSYEQYF
>NA|TRBJ1-2|TRBV4-1|NA
TGCGCCAGCAGCCAGATCCTCGGAGAGAATAACTATGGCTACACCTTC
CASSQILGENNYGYTF
>NA|TRBJ1-4|TRBV30|NA
TGTGCCTGGATGACAGGAGCCTACGATAATGAAAAACTGTTTTTT
CAWMTGAYDNEKLFF
>NA|TRBJ2-5|TRBV15|NA
TGTGCCACCAGCAGAGAAGGGACTCCCGGGAAGCAGACCCAGTACTTC
CATSREGTPGKQTQYF
>NA|TRBJ1-3|TRBV2|NA
TGTGCCAGCAGTGCAAGTTTCTCTGGAAACACCATATATTTT
CASSASFSGNTIYF
>NA|TRBJ2-1|TRBV25-1|NA
TGTGCCAGCAGTGAATGGGCCGAGCACAATGAGCAGTTCTTC
CASSEWAEHNEQFF
>TRBD1|TRBJ2-7|TRBV19|NA
TGTGCCAGTAGTATTGGACAGGGCTACGAGCAGTACTTC
CASSIGQGYEQYF
>NA|TRBJ1-2|TRBV2|NA
TGTGCCAGCAGTGACAGATCTAACTATGGCTACACCTTC
CASSDRSNYGYTF
>NA|TRBJ2-3|TRBV4-3|NA
TGCGCCAGCAGCCAAGGGACCCTGGATACGCAGTATTTT
CASSQGTLDTQYF
>NA|TRBJ2-7|TRBV18|NA
TGTGCCAGCTCACCGTCCACAGGGTCCTACGAGCAGTACTTC
CASSPSTGSYEQYF
>NA|TRBJ1-3|TRBV15|NA
TGTGCCACCAGCAGGCCAGATTCTGGAAACACCATATATTTT
CATSRPDSGNTIYF
>TRBD1|TRBJ2-3|TRBV2|NA
TGTGCCAGCATGCCAGGGGGACCAGATACGCAGTATTTT
CASMPGGPDTQYF
>TRBD1|TRBJ1-4|TRBV5-1|NA
TGCGCCAGCAGCCTGGGACAGGGGATGGGAACTAATGAAAAACTGTTTTTT
CASSLGQGMGTNEKLFF
>NA|TRBJ1-1|TRBV4-3|once
TGCGCCAGCAGCCAAGAGTATACACGGACGAGCTCTCAAGCTTTCTTT
CASSQEYTRTSSQAFF
>TRBD2|TRBJ2-1|TRBV5-4|NA
TGTGCCAGCAGCTTGGAAGGGGAGGGGTACAATGAGCAGTTCTTC
CASSLEGEGYNEQFF
>NA|TRBJ1-2|TRBV30|NA
TGTGCCTGGAGGTCCCTCGGACGTCACGAAACCTTC
CAWRSLGRHETF
>TRBD1|TRBJ1-6|TRBV18|NA
TGTGCCAGCTCACCGGACAGGGGCAATTCACCCCTCCACTTT
CASSPDRGNSPLHF
>NA|TRBJ2-1|TRBV4-1|NA
TGCGCCAGCAGCCAAATTCTGGAGAGGGCGGGATCCTACAATGAGCAGTTCTTC
CASSQILERAGSYNEQFF
>NA|TRBJ1-3|TRBV5-1|few
TGCGCCAGCAGGGACGGAAGAGCTGGAAACACCATATATTTT
CASRDGRAGNTIYF
>NA|TRBJ2-7|TRBV6-2/TRBV6-3|few
TGTGCCAGCAGTTACTCCGCAGAACACGAGCAGTACTTC
CASSYSAEHEQYF